This TCR beta chain was identified in a study of CXCR3-negative and CXCR3-positive naive CD8 T cells. Study observations and caveats: Diversity ran similarly high across both naive subsets but far lower in memory CD8+ cells.

The TRB libraries of cDNA were built by UMI-labeled 5' RACE. Using the 5' RACE reads, TCRdb records one entry per CDR3 protein without DNA. This repertoire includes approximately 6,300 distinct CDR3 sequences. In terms of frequency, this clonotype is medium-sized. As yet, its antigen is unknown. This receptor was taken from a human donor in good health. Some clones in this sample may be carry-over from other donors' samples. Sequenced material: naive CXCR3- CD8+ T cells from blood. This sample's subset: CD45RO-CCR7+CD27+CD95- naive CD8+ T cells lacking CXCR3 (TNR3-).

This CDR3 reads CASSSRTSGSTDTQYF. This chain links TRBV6-2 or TRBV6-3 with TRBJ2-3; TCRdb reports TRBD2, a call that lacks DNA to check it against. This CDR3 contains 16 residues. Germline assignment: CDR1 MNHEY and CDR2 SVGEGT.